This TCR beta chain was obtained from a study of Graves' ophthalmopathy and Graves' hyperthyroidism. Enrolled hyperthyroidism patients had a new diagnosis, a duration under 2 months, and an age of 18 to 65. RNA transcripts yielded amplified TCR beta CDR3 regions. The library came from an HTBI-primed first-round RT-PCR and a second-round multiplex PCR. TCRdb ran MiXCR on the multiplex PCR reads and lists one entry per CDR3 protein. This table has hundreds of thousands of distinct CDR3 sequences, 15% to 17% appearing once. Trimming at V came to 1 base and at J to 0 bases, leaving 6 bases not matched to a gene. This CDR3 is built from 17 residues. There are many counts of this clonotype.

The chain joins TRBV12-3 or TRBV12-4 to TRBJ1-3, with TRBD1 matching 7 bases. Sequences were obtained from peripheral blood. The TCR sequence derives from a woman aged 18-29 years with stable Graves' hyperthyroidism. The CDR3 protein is CASSLGWDSLSGNTIYF. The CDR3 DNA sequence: TGTGCCAGCAGTTTAGGGTGGGACAGTCTCTCTGGAAACACCATATATTTT.